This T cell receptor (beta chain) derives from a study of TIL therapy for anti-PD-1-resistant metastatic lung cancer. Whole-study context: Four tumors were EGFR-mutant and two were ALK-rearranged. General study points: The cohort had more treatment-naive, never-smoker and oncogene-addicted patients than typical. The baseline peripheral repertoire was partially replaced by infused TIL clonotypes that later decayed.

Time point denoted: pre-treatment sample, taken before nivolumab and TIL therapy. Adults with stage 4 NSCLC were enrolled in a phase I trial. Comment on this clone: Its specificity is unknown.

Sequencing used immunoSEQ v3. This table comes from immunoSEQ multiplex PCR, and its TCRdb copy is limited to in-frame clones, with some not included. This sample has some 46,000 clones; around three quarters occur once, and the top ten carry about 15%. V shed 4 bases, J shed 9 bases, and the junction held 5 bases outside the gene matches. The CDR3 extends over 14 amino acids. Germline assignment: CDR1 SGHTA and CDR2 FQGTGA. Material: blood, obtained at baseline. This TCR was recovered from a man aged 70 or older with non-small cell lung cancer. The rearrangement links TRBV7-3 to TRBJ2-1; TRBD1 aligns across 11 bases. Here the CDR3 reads CASSSDRGRAEQFF. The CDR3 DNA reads TGTGCCAGCAGCTCGGACAGGGGGCGCGCTGAGCAGTTCTTC.